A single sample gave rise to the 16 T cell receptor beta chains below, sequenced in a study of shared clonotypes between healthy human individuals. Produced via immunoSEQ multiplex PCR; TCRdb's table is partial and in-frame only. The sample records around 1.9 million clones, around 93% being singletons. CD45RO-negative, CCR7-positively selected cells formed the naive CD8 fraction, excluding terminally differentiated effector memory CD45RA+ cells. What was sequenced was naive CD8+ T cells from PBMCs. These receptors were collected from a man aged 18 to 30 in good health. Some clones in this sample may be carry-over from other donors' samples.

The CDR3 bases are TGTGCCAGCAGTTACGGAAGCCTAGCGAACAATGAGCAGTTCTTC. It translates to CASSYGSLANNEQFF. This chain uses TRBV6-5 with TRBJ2-1; a possible D gene is TRBD2 (6 bases). The CDR3 covers 15 residues. Germline V lookup: CDR1 MNHEY, CDR2 SVGAGI. Trimming stripped 2 bases from V and 5 bases from J, with 13 bases between.

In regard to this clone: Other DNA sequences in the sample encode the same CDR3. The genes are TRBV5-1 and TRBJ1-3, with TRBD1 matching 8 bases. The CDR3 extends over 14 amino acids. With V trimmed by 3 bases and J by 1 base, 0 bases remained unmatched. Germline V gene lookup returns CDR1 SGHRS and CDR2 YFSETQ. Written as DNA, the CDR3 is TGCGCCAGCAGCTGGACAGGGTCTGGAAACACCATATATTTT. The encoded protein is CASSWTGSGNTIYF. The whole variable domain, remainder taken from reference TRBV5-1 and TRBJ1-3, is KAGVTQTPRYLIKTRGQQVTLSCSPISGHRSVSWYQQTPGQGLQFLFEYFSETQRNKGNFPGRFSGRQFSNSRSEMNVSTLELGDSALYLCASSWTGSGNTIYFGEGSWLTVV.

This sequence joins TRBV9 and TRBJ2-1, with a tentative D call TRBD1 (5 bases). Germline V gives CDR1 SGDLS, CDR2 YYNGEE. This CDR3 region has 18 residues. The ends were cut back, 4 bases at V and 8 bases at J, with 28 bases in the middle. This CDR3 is CASSPPTPRASPPDEQFF. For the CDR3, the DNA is TGTGCCAGCAGCCCCCCGACGCCCAGGGCTAGTCCTCCCGATGAGCAGTTCTTC. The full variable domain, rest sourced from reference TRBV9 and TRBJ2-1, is DSGVTQTPKHLITATGQRVTLRCSPRSGDLSVYWYQQSLDQGLQFLIQYYNGEERAKGNILERFSAQQFPDLHSELNLSSLELGDSALYFCASSPPTPRASPPDEQFFGPGTRLTVL.

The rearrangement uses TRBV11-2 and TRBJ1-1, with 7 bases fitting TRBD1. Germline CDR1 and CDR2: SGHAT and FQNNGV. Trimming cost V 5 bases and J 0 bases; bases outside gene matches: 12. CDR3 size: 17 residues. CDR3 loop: CASSLTGAVGMNTEAFF. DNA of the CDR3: TGTGCCAGCAGCCTAACAGGGGCGGTCGGGATGAACACTGAAGCTTTCTTT.

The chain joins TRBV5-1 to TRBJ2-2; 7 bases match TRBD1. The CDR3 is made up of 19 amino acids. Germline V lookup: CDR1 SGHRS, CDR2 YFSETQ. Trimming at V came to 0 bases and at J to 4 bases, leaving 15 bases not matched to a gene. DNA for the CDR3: TGCGCCAGCAGCTTGGACAGGGGCCGAACTAGAATCCGCACCGGGGAGCTGTTTTTT. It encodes CASSLDRGRTRIRTGELFF.

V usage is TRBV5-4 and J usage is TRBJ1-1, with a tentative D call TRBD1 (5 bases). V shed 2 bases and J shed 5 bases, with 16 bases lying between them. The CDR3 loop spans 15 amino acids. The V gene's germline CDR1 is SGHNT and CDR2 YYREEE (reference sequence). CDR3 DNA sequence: TGTGCCAGCAGCTTTGGGGCGGTTGGGTCGACTGAAGCTTTCTTT. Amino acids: CASSFGAVGSTEAFF.

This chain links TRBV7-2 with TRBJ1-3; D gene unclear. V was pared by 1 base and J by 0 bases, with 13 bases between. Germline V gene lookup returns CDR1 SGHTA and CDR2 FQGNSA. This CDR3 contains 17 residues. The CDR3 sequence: CASSLVGTPSSGNTIYF. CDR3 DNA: TGTGCCAGCAGCTTAGTAGGTACACCAAGCTCTGGAAACACCATATATTTT. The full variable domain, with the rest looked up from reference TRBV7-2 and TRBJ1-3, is GAGVSQSPSNKVTEKGKDVELRCDPISGHTALYWYRQSLGQGLEFLIYFQGNSAPDKSGLPSDRFSAERTGGSVSTLTIQRTQQEDSAVYLCASSLVGTPSSGNTIYFGEGSWLTVV.

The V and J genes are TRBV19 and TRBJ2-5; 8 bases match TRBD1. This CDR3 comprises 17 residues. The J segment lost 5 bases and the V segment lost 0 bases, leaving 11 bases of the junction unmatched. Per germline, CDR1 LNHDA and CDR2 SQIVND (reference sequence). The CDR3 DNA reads TGTGCCAGTAGTATAGATCTATGGTCAGGGGGCAGGGAGACCCAGTACTTC. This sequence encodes CASSIDLWSGGRETQYF. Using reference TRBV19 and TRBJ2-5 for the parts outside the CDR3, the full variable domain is DGGITQSPKYLFRKEGQNVTLSCEQNLNHDAMYWYRQDPGQGLRLIYYSQIVNDFQKGDIAEGYSVSREKKESFPLTVTSAQKNPTAFYLCASSIDLWSGGRETQYFGPGTRLLVL.

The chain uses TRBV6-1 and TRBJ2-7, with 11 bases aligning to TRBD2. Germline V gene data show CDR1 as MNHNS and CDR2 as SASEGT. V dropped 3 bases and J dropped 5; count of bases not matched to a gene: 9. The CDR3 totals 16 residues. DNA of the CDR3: TGTGCCAGCAGTGATCCGACTAGCGGGATTTACGACGAGCAGTACTTC. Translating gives CASSDPTSGIYDEQYF.

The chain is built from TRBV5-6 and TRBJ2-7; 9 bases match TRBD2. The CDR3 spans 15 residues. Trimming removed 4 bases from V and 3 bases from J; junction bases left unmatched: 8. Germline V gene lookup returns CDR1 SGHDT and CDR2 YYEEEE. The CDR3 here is CASSQSGTSSYEQYF. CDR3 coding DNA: TGTGCCAGCAGCCAATCCGGGACTAGCAGCTACGAGCAGTACTTC.

CDR3 bases: TGTGCCAGCAGAAAAACGTCTAGCGGGAGAACCACCGGGGAGCTGTTTTTT. Encoded protein: CASRKTSSGRTTGELFF. The V call is TRBV27, the J call TRBJ2-2, with 10 bases identical to TRBD2. CDR3 size: 17 residues. Looked up from germline, CDR1 is MNHEY and CDR2 is SMNVEV (reference sequence). Unmatched junction bases numbered 11, after V lost 6 bases and J lost 4 bases.

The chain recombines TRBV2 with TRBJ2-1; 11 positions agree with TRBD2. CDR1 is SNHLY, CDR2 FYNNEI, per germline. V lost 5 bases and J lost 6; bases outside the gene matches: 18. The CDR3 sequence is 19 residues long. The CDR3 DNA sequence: TGTGCCAGCAGTCCAACCGGGACTAGCGGATCCCTGCGCGGCAATGAGCAGTTCTTC. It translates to CASSPTGTSGSLRGNEQFF. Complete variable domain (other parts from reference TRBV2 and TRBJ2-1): EPEVTQTPSHQVTQMGQEVILRCVPISNHLYFYWYRQILGQKVEFLVSFYNNEISEKSEIFDDQFSVERPDGSNFTLKIRSTKLEDSAMYFCASSPTGTSGSLRGNEQFFGPGTRLTVL.

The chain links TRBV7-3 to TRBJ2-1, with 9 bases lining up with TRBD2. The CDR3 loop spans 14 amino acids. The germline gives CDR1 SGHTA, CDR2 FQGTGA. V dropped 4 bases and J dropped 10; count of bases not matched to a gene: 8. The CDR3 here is CASSWVAGASEQFF. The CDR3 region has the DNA TGTGCCAGCAGCTGGGTAGCGGGAGCGAGCGAGCAGTTCTTC.

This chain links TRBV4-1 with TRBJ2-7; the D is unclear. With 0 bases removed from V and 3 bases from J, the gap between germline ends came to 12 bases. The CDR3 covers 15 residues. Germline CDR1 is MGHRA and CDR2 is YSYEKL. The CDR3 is CASSQERSVFYEQYF. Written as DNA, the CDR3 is TGCGCCAGCAGCCAAGAACGGAGCGTGTTCTACGAGCAGTACTTC.

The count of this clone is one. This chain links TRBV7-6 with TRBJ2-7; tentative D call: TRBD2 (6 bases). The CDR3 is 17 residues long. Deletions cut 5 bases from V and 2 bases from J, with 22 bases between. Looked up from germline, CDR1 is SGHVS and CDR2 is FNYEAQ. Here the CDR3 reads CASSPRLLAGRTYEQYF. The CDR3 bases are TGTGCCAGCAGCCCCCGGCTTCTGGCGGGACGAACCTACGAGCAGTACTTC.

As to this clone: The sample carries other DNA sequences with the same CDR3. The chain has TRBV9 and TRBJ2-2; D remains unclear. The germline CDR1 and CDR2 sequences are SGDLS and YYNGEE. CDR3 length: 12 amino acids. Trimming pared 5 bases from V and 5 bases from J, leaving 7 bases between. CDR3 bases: TGTGCCAGCAGGGCCGGGACCGGGGAGCTGTTTTTT. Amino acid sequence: CASRAGTGELFF.